The 30 T cell receptor beta chains listed next were all sequenced from one sample in a study of blood T cell repertoires in COVID-19. Libraries were prepared by immunoSEQ multiplex PCR; TCRdb keeps only in-frame clonotypes and omits some of them. The top ten hold approximately 6.2% of the sample, which has about 200,000 clones, around nine tenths seen once. Source material: peripheral blood. The receptors stem from a man aged 60 to 75 who had recovered from COVID-19.

The chain uses TRBV4-2 and TRBJ2-2, with TRBD1 as a possible D gene (6 bases). The germline V gene encodes CDR1 LGHNA and CDR2 YNFKEQ. The CDR3 contains 19 residues. V was cut by 0 bases and J by 3 bases, with 20 bases left in between. CDR3 nucleotides: TGTGCCAGCAGCCAAGATACCCGCAGGGGACAAAAGGACACCGGGGAGCTGTTTTTT. Translating it yields CASSQDTRRGQKDTGELFF.

The chain couples TRBV11-1 to TRBJ1-2; weak D call: TRBD1 (6 bases). V was trimmed by 5 bases and J by 8 bases, leaving 18 bases between them. The CDR3 totals 14 residues. CDR1 and CDR2 from the germline V gene are SGHAT and FQDESV (reference sequence). CDR3 sequence: CASSPSGGAIGYTF. In DNA form, the CDR3 reads TGTGCCAGCAGCCCGAGCGGGGGGGCAATCGGCTACACCTTC.

This clone has only a few counts. The chain combines TRBV7-3 with TRBJ1-3; tentatively, D is TRBD1 (5 bases). Trimming left V 2 bases short and J 2 bases short, with 13 bases between. CDR3 length equals 16 residues. Germline V gene lookup returns CDR1 SGHTA and CDR2 FQGTGA. The chain's CDR3 is CASSLRAGQPGNTIYF. The CDR3 coding sequence is TGTGCCAGCAGCTTACGGGCGGGGCAGCCTGGAAACACCATATATTTT.

The chain employs TRBV5-1 and TRBJ2-2; 9 nucleotides agree with TRBD2. The CDR3 spans 15 residues. Unmatched junction bases numbered 5, after V lost 3 bases and J lost 5 bases. Germline-derived CDR1 and CDR2 are SGHRS and YFSETQ. CDR3 protein: CASSSTSGRTGELFF. The CDR3 DNA reads as TGCGCCAGCAGCTCGACTAGCGGTCGTACCGGGGAGCTGTTTTTT.

V is TRBV6-5 and J is TRBJ1-1; no definite D call. V was trimmed by 6 bases and J by 0 bases, leaving 8 bases between them. Looked up from germline, CDR1 is MNHEY and CDR2 is SVGAGI. The CDR3 runs 13 residues. Here the CDR3 reads CASRVQMNTEAFF. The CDR3 nucleotides read TGTGCCAGCAGGGTCCAGATGAACACTGAAGCTTTCTTT.

V usage is TRBV18 and J usage is TRBJ1-1; D is possibly TRBD1 (5 bases). Trimming removed 4 bases at V and 0 bases at J, with 12 bases between. CDR1 is KGHSH and CDR2 is LQKENI in the germline V gene. This CDR3 is built from 15 residues. This CDR3 is CASSQGFSMNTEAFF. CDR3 nucleotides: TGTGCCAGCTCACAGGGGTTCTCTATGAACACTGAAGCTTTCTTT.

A note on this clone: It may be a read error: a sequence one base away is much more abundant. The V call is TRBV27, the J call TRBJ2-2; 8 bases match TRBD1. Unmatched junction bases numbered 5, after V lost 6 bases and J lost 5 bases. There are 14 residues in the CDR3. Germline V gene lookup returns CDR1 MNHEY and CDR2 SMNVEV (reference sequence). The CDR3 protein is CASSPRTGTGELFF. In DNA, the CDR3 is TGTGCCAGCAGCCCTCGGACAGGGACCGGGGAGCTGTTTTTT.

The chain joins TRBV5-1 to TRBJ2-2; TRBD1 agrees at 8 bases. This CDR3 contains 15 residues. In germline, CDR1 is SGHRS, CDR2 YFSETQ. The V segment lost 0 bases and the J segment 7 bases; nucleotides outside the gene matches: 5. The CDR3 DNA reads TGCGCCAGCAGCTTGGGGGACAGGCAAAGCGGGGAGCTGTTTTTT. This encodes CASSLGDRQSGELFF.

This clone was seen once. This chain's CDR3 is CASSREWGNQPQHF. The CDR3 DNA follows: TGTGCCAGCAGCAGGGAATGGGGCAATCAGCCCCAGCATTTT. This sequence joins TRBV6-5 and TRBJ1-5; D is perhaps TRBD1 (5 bases). The CDR3 consists of 14 residues. V was cut by 6 bases and J by 2 bases, with 11 bases left in between. Per germline, CDR1 MNHEY and CDR2 SVGAGI.

The V gene is TRBV10-3, the J gene TRBJ1-2; 8 positions agree with TRBD1. After removal of 3 bases from V and 7 bases from J, the junction contained 7 bases not matched to a gene. The length of the CDR3 is 14 residues. Germline V gene lookup returns CDR1 ENHRY and CDR2 SYGVKD. CDR3 in DNA: TGTGCCATCAGTGAAACAGGGGGGGAAGGTGGCTACACCTTC. It is translated as CAISETGGEGGYTF.

The genes are TRBV19 and TRBJ1-5; D is uncertain. This CDR3 is 15 amino acids long. V was cut by 2 bases and J by 4 bases, with 12 bases left in between. Germline V gene sequence: CDR1 LNHDA, CDR2 SQIVND (reference sequence). The CDR3 sequence: CASSINSVGNQPQHF. The CDR3 nucleotides read TGTGCCAGTAGTATAAATTCAGTCGGGAATCAGCCCCAGCATTTT.

The CDR3 here is CASSLGSLAPRTGELFF. Here the CDR3 DNA reads TGTGCCAGCAGCTTGGGGAGCCTAGCCCCTAGGACCGGGGAGCTGTTTTTT. The chain has TRBV5-6 and TRBJ2-2; tentative D call: TRBD2 (5 bases). The CDR3 spans 17 residues. Germline loops: CDR1 SGHDT, CDR2 YYEEEE. Trimming took off 0 bases at V and 5 bases at J, with 17 bases between the two ends.

V usage is TRBV12-3 or TRBV12-4 and J usage is TRBJ1-3; possibly TRBD1 for D (6 bases). Trimming took 6 bases from V and 7 from J, leaving 10 bases between them. CDR3 size: 12 residues. The CDR3 protein is CASRLTGNTIYF. For the CDR3, the DNA is TGTGCCAGCAGGTTGACAGGCAACACCATATATTTT.

CDR3: CASSSIGGTSTYEQYF. CDR3 coding DNA: TGTGCCAGCAGCTCAATTGGCGGGACCTCAACCTACGAGCAGTACTTC. The chain combines TRBV7-9 with TRBJ2-7, with D perhaps TRBD2 (6 bases). V lost 4 bases, J lost 2 bases, and 18 bases lay in between. Germline loops: CDR1 SEHNR, CDR2 FQNEAQ (reference sequence). The CDR3 is 16 amino acids. Filled out from reference TRBV7-9 and TRBJ2-7, the complete variable domain reads DTGVSQNPRHKITKRGQNVTFRCDPISEHNRLYWYRQTLGQGPEFLTYFQNEAQLEKSRLLSDRFSAERPKGSFSTLEIQRTEQGDSAMYLCASSSIGGTSTYEQYFGPGTRLTVT.

The chain carries TRBV10-3 and TRBJ2-3, with 11 nucleotides matching TRBD2. The V segment lost 3 bases and the J segment 4 bases; nucleotides outside the gene matches: 9. Germline CDR1 and CDR2: ENHRY and SYGVKD. The CDR3 extends over 17 amino acids. CDR3 DNA sequence: TGTGCCATCAGTGACCTACTAGCGGGAGACGGGGCAGATACGCAGTATTTT. Translation gives CAISDLLAGDGADTQYF.

The V and J genes are TRBV12-3 or TRBV12-4 and TRBJ1-3; D unresolved. The CDR3 loop spans 12 amino acids. V dropped 7 bases and J dropped 2 bases, with 6 bases sitting between them. The CDR3: CASTSAGNTIYF. DNA for the CDR3: TGTGCCAGCACCTCCGCTGGAAACACCATATATTTT.

The rearrangement uses TRBV6-1 and TRBJ1-2; no definite D call. The V gene lost 0 bases and the J gene lost 5 bases, with 7 bases spanning the gap. Germline loops: CDR1 MNHNS, CDR2 SASEGT. The CDR3 has 13 amino acids. CDR3 nucleotide sequence: TGTGCCAGCAGTGAAGCGGGAGTTTATGGCTACACCTTC. It translates to CASSEAGVYGYTF.

CDR3 residues: CASSFLTGVRSEAFF. The CDR3 nucleotides are TGTGCCAGCAGTTTTCTGACAGGGGTGAGGTCTGAAGCTTTCTTT. The genes are TRBV28 and TRBJ1-1; 8 bases match TRBD1. This CDR3 is 15 amino acids long. From germline, CDR1 is MDHEN and CDR2 SYDVKM. V lost 3 bases and J lost 6; bases outside the gene matches: 9.

J is TRBJ1-1 and V is TRBV6-5, with D maybe TRBD1 (6 bases). Trimming left V 6 bases short and J 6 bases short, with 20 bases between. The CDR3 runs 15 residues. Germline-derived CDR1 and CDR2 are MNHEY and SVGAGI. The DNA of the CDR3 is TGTGCCAGCAGACAAATTACAGGGACCTTCGCTGAAGCTTTCTTT. Its protein product is CASRQITGTFAEAFF.

The V call is TRBV6-2 or TRBV6-3, the J call TRBJ2-3; D gene uncertain. The V gene lost 3 bases and the J gene lost 0 bases, with 10 bases spanning the gap. The germline V gene has CDR1 MNHEY and CDR2 SVGEGT. The CDR3 runs 15 residues. Here the CDR3 reads CASSYGPVSTDTQYF. CDR3 bases: TGTGCCAGCAGTTATGGGCCGGTTAGCACAGATACGCAGTATTTT.

This clone was seen just once. V and J are TRBV5-1 and TRBJ2-3; a weak D match, TRBD1 (6 bases). The CDR3 spans 14 residues. V lost 4 bases to trimming and J lost 4 bases, with 13 bases between them. Per the germline V gene, CDR1 is SGHRS and CDR2 is YFSETQ. The CDR3 sequence is CASSLGTNADTQYF. The CDR3, as DNA: TGCGCCAGCAGCCTCGGGACAAATGCAGATACGCAGTATTTT.

This clone has more than one count but fewer than ten. The chain joins TRBV10-1 to TRBJ2-7; 10 bases fit TRBD2. V gave up 6 bases and J gave up 2 bases; unmatched junction bases: 7. Germline loops: CDR1 WNHNN, CDR2 SYGVQD (reference sequence). This CDR3 contains 15 residues. Written as DNA, the CDR3 is TGCGCCAGCAGACAACTAGCGGGGTCCACCTACGAGCAGTACTTC. It yields the protein CASRQLAGSTYEQYF.

About this clone itself: Other DNA sequences within the sample encode an identical CDR3. This chain joins TRBV28 and TRBJ1-2, with TRBD1 as a possible D gene (6 bases). The CDR3 totals 13 residues. V was clipped by 7 bases and J by 4 bases, with 13 bases between them. Per germline, CDR1 MDHEN and CDR2 SYDVKM. The CDR3 here is CASNKQGAYGYTF. DNA of the CDR3: TGTGCCAGCAATAAACAGGGAGCCTATGGCTACACCTTC.

The chain uses TRBV24-1 and TRBJ2-5; 9 bases fit TRBD2. Trimming took 2 bases from V and 5 from J; bases not matched to a gene: 8. The CDR3 covers 16 residues. The V gene's germline CDR1 is KGHDR and CDR2 SFDVKD. CDR3 in DNA: TGTGCCACCAGTGATTCTGGGCGGGGGGGCTCTGAGACCCAGTACTTC. This sequence encodes CATSDSGRGGSETQYF.

The V call is TRBV28, the J call TRBJ1-3; D is ambiguous. CDR3 size: 14 residues. V dropped 2 bases and J dropped 4 bases, with 9 bases sitting between them. Germline CDR1 is MDHEN and CDR2 is SYDVKM. The CDR3 region is CASSLTSGGNTIYF. CDR3 coding DNA: TGTGCCAGCAGTTTAACAAGCGGGGGAAACACCATATATTTT. The full variable domain, its missing parts supplied by reference TRBV28 and TRBJ1-3, is DVKVTQSSRYLVKRTGEKVFLECVQDMDHENMFWYRQDPGLGLRLIYFSYDVKMKEKGDIPEGYSVSREKKERFSLILESASTNQTSMYLCASSLTSGGNTIYFGEGSWLTVV.

This chain connects TRBV2 to TRBJ1-2; the match to TRBD1 covers 8 bases. The CDR3 consists of 14 residues. V gave up 6 bases and J gave up 7 bases; unmatched junction bases: 10. Per the germline V gene, CDR1 is SNHLY and CDR2 is FYNNEI. The CDR3 sequence is CASSWDRTSGGYTF. For the CDR3, the DNA is TGTGCCAGCAGCTGGGACAGGACCTCTGGTGGCTACACCTTC.

V and J are TRBV5-4 and TRBJ2-1, with 12 positions matching TRBD2. CDR3 length: 15 residues. CDR1 SGHNT and CDR2 YYREEE come from the germline V gene (reference sequence). J was trimmed by 8 bases and V by 0 bases; bases with no gene match: 3. CDR3 in DNA: TGTGCCAGCAGCTTGGCTAGCGGGAGGGTCTATGAGCAGTTCTTC. It yields the protein CASSLASGRVYEQFF.

The V call is TRBV7-2, the J call TRBJ1-2; possible D gene TRBD1, 5 bases. The CDR3 contains 16 residues. CDR1 SGHTA and CDR2 FQGNSA come from the germline V gene. The V end was cut by 6 bases, the J end by 1 base, with 18 bases between. The CDR3 DNA sequence: TGTGCCAGCAGTTCCGGGGGGGTCAGACGTAACTATGGCTACACCTTC. Translating it yields CASSSGGVRRNYGYTF.

The J gene is TRBJ2-3, the V gene TRBV30; the match to TRBD1 covers 9 bases. Germline V CDR1 and CDR2: GTSNPN, SVGIG (reference sequence). This CDR3 has 15 residues. Trimming removed 3 bases from V and 6 bases from J; junction bases left unmatched: 10. As DNA, the CDR3 is TGTGCCTGGAGCCGTGGGGACAGGGTGGCGGATACGCAGTATTTT. This encodes CAWSRGDRVADTQYF.

The chain carries TRBV7-2 and TRBJ1-5; maybe TRBD1 (6 bases). CDR1 is SGHTA, CDR2 FQGNSA, per germline. This CDR3 is built from 15 residues. V was cut by 5 bases and J by 5 bases, with 16 bases left in between. CDR3 sequence: CASSTRTDGHQPQHF. The CDR3, as DNA: TGTGCCAGCAGCACGAGGACAGATGGGCATCAGCCCCAGCATTTT.